The rows below give T cell receptor beta chains drawn from one sample of a study of T cell changes during pregnancy in multiple sclerosis. Here immunoSEQ multiplex PCR was the method, and the copy in TCRdb shows in-frame clones only, minus some. The sample includes 40,000 to 60,000 clones, approximately 94% of them seen just once. The input for sequencing was CD4+ T cells from peripheral blood mononuclear cells, taken before pregnancy. The source is a female donor with multiple sclerosis, enrolled in a pregnancy study. The CDR3 runs from the conserved cysteine through the conserved F or W. Fields, in order: D gene, V gene, J gene, clone size, CDR3 protein, CDR3 DNA. The D gene is left open where the match is weak. Clone size, where shown, is once, few, many, or a class for clones that have expanded.

>NA|TRBV29-1|TRBJ1-2|NA
CSVAQGSNYGYTF
TGCAGCGTGGCCCAGGGATCTAACTATGGCTACACCTTC
>TRBD1|TRBV28|TRBJ2-1|NA
CASSRYDRASYNEQFF
TGTGCCAGCAGCCGCTATGACAGGGCCAGTTACAATGAGCAGTTCTTC
>NA|TRBV5-6|TRBJ2-3|NA
CASSFFRGASTDTQYF
TGTGCCAGCAGCTTTTTTCGGGGGGCGAGCACAGATACGCAGTATTTT
>NA|TRBV5-4|TRBJ2-7|NA
CASSPTGLAYEQYF
TGTGCCAGCAGCCCTACAGGGTTGGCCTACGAGCAGTACTTC
>TRBD1|TRBV27|TRBJ1-2|once
CASKSGGYGYTF
TGTGCCAGCAAATCAGGGGGATATGGCTACACCTTC
>NA|TRBV29-1|TRBJ2-2|NA
CSVGGGPGELFF
TGCAGCGTTGGAGGTGGTCCCGGGGAGCTGTTTTTT
>NA|TRBV14|TRBJ2-2|NA
CASRKSGIGELFF
TGTGCCAGCAGGAAGAGCGGAATCGGGGAGCTGTTTTTT
>TRBD1|TRBV11-2|TRBJ2-2|NA
CASGQASTGELFF
TGTGCCAGCGGACAGGCGAGTACCGGGGAGCTGTTTTTT
>TRBD2|TRBV5-1|TRBJ2-2|NA
CASSLGPSGSGTGELFF
TGCGCCAGCAGCTTAGGACCTAGCGGGAGCGGAACCGGGGAGCTGTTTTTT
>NA|TRBV5-8|TRBJ2-1|NA
CASSPSRSSYNEQFF
TGTGCCAGCAGCCCTAGCAGGAGCTCCTACAATGAGCAGTTCTTC
>TRBD1|TRBV19|TRBJ2-7|many
CASSPGQVSYEQYF
TGTGCCAGTAGTCCGGGACAGGTCTCCTACGAGCAGTACTTC
>TRBD1|TRBV19|TRBJ1-1|NA
CASQDRGRPEAFF
TGTGCCAGCCAGGACAGGGGGCGACCTGAAGCTTTCTTT
>TRBD1|TRBV7-8|TRBJ1-4|NA
CASSIRGQGTNEKLFF
TGTGCCAGCAGCATCAGAGGACAGGGAACTAATGAAAAACTGTTTTTT
>NA|TRBV11-3|TRBJ2-2|NA
CASSAAGQSGTGELFF
TGTGCCAGCAGCGCCGCTGGACAGTCGGGCACCGGGGAGCTGTTTTTT
>TRBD1|TRBV30|TRBJ2-3|NA
CACLTGTGFGGSDTQYF
TGTGCCTGTCTTACCGGGACAGGGTTTGGAGGTTCAGATACGCAGTATTTT
>TRBD1|TRBV28|TRBJ2-7|NA
CAIIGQGYYEQYF
TGTGCCATTATAGGACAGGGATACTACGAGCAGTACTTC
>TRBD1|TRBV6-1|TRBJ2-7|once
CASSVKGTGGTEQYF
TGTGCCAGCAGTGTAAAAGGGACAGGGGGTACCGAGCAGTACTTC
>TRBD1|TRBV9|TRBJ1-2|NA
CASSARDRGLNYGYTF
TGTGCCAGCAGCGCCCGGGACAGGGGCCTTAACTATGGCTACACCTTC
>NA|TRBV29-1|TRBJ1-1|few
CSVRTVNTEAFF
TGCAGCGTTAGAACGGTCAACACTGAAGCTTTCTTT
>TRBD2|TRBV5-6|TRBJ2-1|NA
CASSFLAGVREQFF
TGTGCCAGCAGCTTTCTAGCGGGAGTCCGAGAGCAGTTCTTC
>TRBD1|TRBV6-5|TRBJ2-2|NA
CASSSGGRSQLFF
TGTGCCAGCAGTTCAGGGGGACGATCTCAGCTGTTTTTT
>TRBD1|TRBV6-5|TRBJ2-2|NA
CASRRQGIMTGELFF
TGTGCCAGCAGACGACAGGGGATAATGACCGGGGAGCTGTTTTTT
>NA|TRBV28|TRBJ1-1|NA
CASSLLGDTEAFF
TGTGCCAGCAGTTTACTAGGGGACACTGAAGCTTTCTTT
>TRBD2|TRBV5-1|TRBJ2-3|NA
CASGTSGFTDTQYF
TGCGCCAGCGGGACTAGCGGATTCACAGATACGCAGTATTTT
>TRBD2|TRBV5-1|TRBJ2-2|NA
CASSLYGGGNPSNTGELFF
TGCGCCAGCAGCTTGTACGGGGGAGGGAACCCCTCGAACACCGGGGAGCTGTTTTTT
>TRBD2|TRBV11-2|TRBJ2-1|NA
CASSLGAGGFNEQFF
TGTGCCAGCAGCTTAGGCGCGGGAGGATTCAATGAGCAGTTCTTC
>TRBD1|TRBV5-1|TRBJ2-3|NA
CASSFPDRGPLTRGSPDTQYF
TGCGCCAGCAGCTTCCCGGACAGGGGCCCCCTGACTCGCGGGAGCCCAGATACGCAGTATTTT
>TRBD2|TRBV28|TRBJ2-1|NA
CASSRGLAGGGNEQFF
TGTGCCAGCAGTCGGGGACTAGCGGGAGGGGGCAATGAGCAGTTCTTC
>TRBD2|TRBV30|TRBJ2-1|NA
CAWTEAGAAYNEQFF
TGTGCCTGGACAGAAGCGGGAGCCGCCTACAATGAGCAGTTCTTC
>NA|TRBV9|TRBJ2-2|NA
CASSVGRVTGELFF
TGTGCCAGCAGCGTAGGGAGGGTCACCGGGGAGCTGTTTTTT
>NA|TRBV5-4|TRBJ2-3|NA
CASSPTGGRTDTQYF
TGTGCCAGCAGCCCAACCGGGGGGCGCACAGATACGCAGTATTTT
>TRBD2|TRBV28|TRBJ2-4|NA
CASSPGGSLAKNIQYF
TGTGCCAGCAGTCCTGGCGGGAGTTTAGCCAAAAACATTCAGTACTTC
>NA|TRBV4-3|TRBJ2-7|NA
CASSPGVGEQYF
TGCGCCAGCAGCCCGGGGGTCGGCGAGCAGTACTTC
>NA|TRBV9|TRBJ2-7|once
CASSPRGDLPSEQYF
TGTGCCAGCAGCCCACGGGGAGATTTACCGAGCGAGCAGTACTTC
>NA|TRBV28|TRBJ1-1|NA
CASSLLGPANTEAFF
TGTGCCAGCAGTTTACTGGGGCCGGCTAACACTGAAGCTTTCTTT
>TRBD2|TRBV28|TRBJ2-2|NA
CATIRGGNTGELFF
TGTGCTACTATTCGCGGGGGTAACACCGGGGAGCTGTTTTTT
>NA|TRBV29-1|TRBJ1-1|NA
CSVERLTGDTEAFF
TGCAGCGTTGAGCGTCTTACGGGAGACACTGAAGCTTTCTTT
>NA|TRBV9|TRBJ2-4|NA
CASSPTALARAKNIQYF
TGTGCCAGCAGCCCCACGGCACTAGCTCGCGCCAAAAACATTCAGTACTTC
>NA|TRBV15|TRBJ1-5|NA
CATSRGGGNAQPQHF
TGTGCCACCAGCAGAGGAGGGGGAAACGCTCAGCCCCAGCATTTT
>TRBD2|TRBV7-9|TRBJ2-7|NA
CASNEGLDGTYEQYF
TGTGCCAGCAACGAGGGACTAGACGGCACCTACGAGCAGTACTTC